This T cell receptor beta chain was identified during a study of blood T cell repertoires in COVID-19. This clone was counted only a few times. Clones were read by immunoSEQ multiplex PCR, and TCRdb kept only the in-frame ones, dropping some. Seen here are 270,000 or so clones, about nine tenths observed once, and the top ten hold less than 3%. The source material was peripheral blood. The TCR sequence derives from a woman younger than 45 with active or convalescent COVID-19.

The CDR3 spells CASSLHSAGGPNNEQFF. In DNA, the CDR3 is TGTGCCAGCAGCCTCCATTCTGCGGGGGGTCCCAACAATGAGCAGTTCTTC. The chain recombines TRBV7-2 with TRBJ2-1; 8 bases are shared with TRBD2. CDR1 and CDR2 from the germline V gene are SGHTA and FQGNSA. The CDR3 spans 17 residues. V lost 5 bases, J lost 5 bases, and 14 bases stayed unmatched. The entire variable domain, with the rest obtained from reference TRBV7-2 and TRBJ2-1, is as follows: GAGVSQSPSNKVTEKGKDVELRCDPISGHTALYWYRQSLGQGLEFLIYFQGNSAPDKSGLPSDRFSAERTGGSVSTLTIQRTQQEDSAVYLCASSLHSAGGPNNEQFFGPGTRLTVL.